This T cell receptor (beta chain) came from a study of OX40 agonist ivuxolimab in advanced cancers. On the study more broadly: Having had anti-PD-1, anti-PD-L1 or anti-CTLA-4 therapy before was allowed, and approximately 40% had some.

The repertoire was sequenced with immunoSEQ multiplex PCR; TCRdb's copy has only in-frame clones and lacks some. In the table there are fewer than 80,000 clones, approximately 88% of which are singletons. The CDR3 is 14 amino acids. V lost 7 bases to trimming and J lost 4 bases, with 16 bases between them. The germline V gene has CDR1 MNHEY and CDR2 SMNVEV (reference sequence). Notes on the study in general: Antigen specificity of clonally expanded peripheral T cells was not established.

On this clone itself: Its antigen is as yet unknown.

V gene TRBV27 combines with J gene TRBJ1-1; TRBD1 is a possible D gene (5 bases). The starting material was CD4+ or CD8+ T cells sorted from blood, obtained in a trial of the OX40 agonist ivuxolimab. This receptor was identified in an adult with an advanced solid tumor such as melanoma, head and neck, liver or kidney cancer. CDR3 coding DNA: TGTGCCAGCATCGCCGGGGCAGGGATCACTGAAGCTTTCTTT. Residues: CASIAGAGITEAFF.